The clone carrying this TCR beta chain was seen ten or more times. What it binds is not known. This entry belongs to a study of T cell repertoires in cytomegalovirus infection. Study results and caveats: Cumulative frequency of public TCR beta families picked out carriers of CMV plus the relevant HLA.

TCRdb reanalysed the reads using MiXCR and keeps one entry per CDR3 protein. Here the sample spans about 78,000 distinct CDR3 sequences, roughly 37% being singletons. Material: CD8+ T cells from cultured PBMCs, obtained from culture after CMV antigen stimulation. The origin of this receptor is a human donor in good health (CMV status not recorded). Some clones in this sample may be carry-over from other donors' samples.

This chain's CDR3 is CASSLTWDRGYEQYF. CDR3 bases: TGTGCCAGCAGCTTGACCTGGGACAGGGGTTACGAGCAGTACTTC. This chain uses TRBV7-2 with TRBJ2-7, with 10 bases fitting TRBD1. The ends lost 3 bases at V and 4 bases at J; junction bases unmatched: 6. The CDR3 has 15 residues. Germline V gives CDR1 SGHTA, CDR2 FQGNSA.